This T cell receptor (beta chain) comes out of a study of Tregs in tolerant kidney transplant recipients. In the study overall: CD4+CD25+CD127- cells came from approximately three-day belatacept mixed lymphocyte reactions, some with approximately five-day graft donor restimulation. Antibodies separated recipient from donor cells.

Of note for this clone: Its antigen remains unknown.

The table came from immunoSEQ multiplex PCR; TCRdb's copy has only in-frame clones and leaves some out. The table records under 50,000 clones, 95% of them present only once. Study observations and caveats: The most relevant donor-specific Treg TCRbeta repertoire apparently came from expansion with activated donor B cells. Biological reproducibility was not directly addressed in this study.

This CDR3 region has 14 residues. The V segment lost 6 bases and the J segment 8 bases; nucleotides outside the gene matches: 8. Germline-derived CDR1 and CDR2 are MNHNY and SVGAGI (reference sequence). Sequencing input: Tregs from blood cultured with allogeneic cells. The J gene is TRBJ2-1, the V gene TRBV6-6; TRBD1 matches at 9 bases. The source is a human donor in good health. The chain's CDR3 is CASRYRDRVHEQFF. CDR3 bases: TGTGCCAGCAGGTACCGGGACAGGGTCCATGAGCAGTTCTTC.